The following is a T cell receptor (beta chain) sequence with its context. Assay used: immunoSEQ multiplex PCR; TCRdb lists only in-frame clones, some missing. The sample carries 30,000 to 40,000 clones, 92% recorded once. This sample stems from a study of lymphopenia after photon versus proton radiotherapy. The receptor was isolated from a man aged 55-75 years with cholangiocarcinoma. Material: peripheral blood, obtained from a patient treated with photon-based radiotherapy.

DNA of the CDR3: TGTGCCAGCAGTTACTCGACCGACCTGAGGGACGAGCAGTACTTC. Amino acid sequence: CASSYSTDLRDEQYF. The chain joins TRBV6-5 to TRBJ2-7; maybe TRBD2 (5 bases). Germline CDR1 MNHEY, CDR2 SVGAGI. Trimming left V 0 bases short and J 5 bases short, with 14 bases between. The CDR3 consists of 15 residues.